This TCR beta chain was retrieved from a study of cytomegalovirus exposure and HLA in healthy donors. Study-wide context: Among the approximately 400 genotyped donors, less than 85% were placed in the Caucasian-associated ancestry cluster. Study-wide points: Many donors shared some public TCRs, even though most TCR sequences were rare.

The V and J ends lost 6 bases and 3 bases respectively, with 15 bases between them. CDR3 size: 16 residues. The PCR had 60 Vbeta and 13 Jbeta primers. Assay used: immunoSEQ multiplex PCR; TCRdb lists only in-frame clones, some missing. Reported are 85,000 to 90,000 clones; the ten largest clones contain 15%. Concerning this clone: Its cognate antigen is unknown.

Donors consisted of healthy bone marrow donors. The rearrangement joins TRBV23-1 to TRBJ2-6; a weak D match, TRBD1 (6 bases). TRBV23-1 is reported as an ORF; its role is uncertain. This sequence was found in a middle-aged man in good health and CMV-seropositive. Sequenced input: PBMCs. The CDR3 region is CASRTGHRLGANVLTF. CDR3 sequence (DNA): TGCGCCAGCAGGACGGGACACCGCCTTGGGGCCAACGTCCTGACTTTC.